This TCR beta chain was recorded in a study of shared clonotypes between healthy human individuals. This clone showed up just a few times. TCRdb's copy holds only in-frame clones and misses some; the assay was immunoSEQ multiplex PCR. The sample lists over 95,000 clones, roughly 70% occurring once. The sequencing sample was made of memory CD8+ T cells sorted from blood. The subset: CD45RO+ cells pooled with CCR7-negative TemRA cells. The TCR comes from a woman in her 30s in good health.

CDR3 region: CSVGRTEAFF. CDR3 bases: TGCAGCGTTGGACGGACTGAAGCTTTCTTT. V gene TRBV29-1 combines with J gene TRBJ1-1; D is uncertain. Trimming pared 4 bases from V and 5 bases from J, leaving 5 bases between. The CDR3 contains 10 residues. Germline CDR1 and CDR2: SQVTM and ANQGSEA. The whole variable domain, remainder taken from reference TRBV29-1 and TRBJ1-1, is SAVISQKPSRDICQRGTSLTIQCQVDSQVTMMFWYRQQPGQSLTLIATANQGSEATYESGFVIDKFPISRPNLTFSTLTVSNMSPEDSSIYLCSVGRTEAFFGQGTRLTVV.